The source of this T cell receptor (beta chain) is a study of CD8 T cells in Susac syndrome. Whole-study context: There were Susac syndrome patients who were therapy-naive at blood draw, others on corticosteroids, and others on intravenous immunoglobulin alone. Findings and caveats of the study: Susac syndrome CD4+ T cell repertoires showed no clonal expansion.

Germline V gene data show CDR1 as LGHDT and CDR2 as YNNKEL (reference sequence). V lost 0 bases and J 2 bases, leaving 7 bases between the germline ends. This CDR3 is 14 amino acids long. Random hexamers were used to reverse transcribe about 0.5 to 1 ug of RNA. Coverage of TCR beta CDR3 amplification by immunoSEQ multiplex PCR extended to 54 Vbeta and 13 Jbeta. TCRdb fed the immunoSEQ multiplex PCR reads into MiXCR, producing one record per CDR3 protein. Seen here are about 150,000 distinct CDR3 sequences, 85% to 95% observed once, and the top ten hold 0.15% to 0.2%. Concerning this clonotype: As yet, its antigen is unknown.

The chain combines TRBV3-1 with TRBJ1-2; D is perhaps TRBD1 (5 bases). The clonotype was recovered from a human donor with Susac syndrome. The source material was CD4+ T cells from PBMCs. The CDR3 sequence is CASSQDGTNYGYTF. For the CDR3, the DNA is TGTGCCAGCAGCCAAGATGGGACCAACTATGGCTACACCTTC.